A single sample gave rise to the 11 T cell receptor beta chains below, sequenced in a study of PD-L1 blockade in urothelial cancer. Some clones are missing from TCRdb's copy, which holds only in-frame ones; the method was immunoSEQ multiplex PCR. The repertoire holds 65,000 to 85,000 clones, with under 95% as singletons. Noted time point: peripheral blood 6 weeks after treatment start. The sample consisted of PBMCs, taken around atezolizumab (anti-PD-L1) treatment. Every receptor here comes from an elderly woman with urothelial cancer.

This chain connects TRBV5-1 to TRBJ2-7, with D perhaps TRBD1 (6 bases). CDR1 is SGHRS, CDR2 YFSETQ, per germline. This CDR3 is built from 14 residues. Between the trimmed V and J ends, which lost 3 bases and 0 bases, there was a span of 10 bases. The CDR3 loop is CASSWGPSSYEQYF. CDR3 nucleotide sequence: TGCGCCAGCAGCTGGGGGCCATCCTCCTACGAGCAGTACTTC.

The CDR3 reads CAISESMWRERGAQYF. CDR3 nucleotides: TGTGCCATCAGTGAGTCGATGTGGCGGGAGCGGGGGGCCCAGTACTTC. The rearrangement uses TRBV10-3 and TRBJ2-5, with 9 bases matching TRBD2. The germline V gene encodes CDR1 ENHRY and CDR2 SYGVKD. The J segment lost 9 bases and the V segment lost 0 bases, leaving 11 bases of the junction unmatched. The CDR3 length is 16 residues.

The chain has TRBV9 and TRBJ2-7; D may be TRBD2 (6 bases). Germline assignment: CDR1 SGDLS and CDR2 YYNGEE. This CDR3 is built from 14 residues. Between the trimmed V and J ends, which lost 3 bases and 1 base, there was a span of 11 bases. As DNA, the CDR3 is TGTGCCAGCAGCGAGAGCGGGTTTTCCTACGAGCAGTACTTC. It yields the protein CASSESGFSYEQYF.

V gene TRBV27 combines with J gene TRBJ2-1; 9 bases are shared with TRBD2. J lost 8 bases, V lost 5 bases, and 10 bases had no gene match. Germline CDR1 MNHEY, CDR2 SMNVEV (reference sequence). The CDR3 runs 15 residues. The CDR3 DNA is TGTGCCAGCAGTACCCGGGGTAGCGGGAGCTATGAGCAGTTCTTC. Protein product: CASSTRGSGSYEQFF.

The DNA of the CDR3 is TGTGCCATCAGTGAGTTGCGTTACACTGAAGCTTTCTTT. Translated, it gives CAISELRYTEAFF. The chain combines TRBV10-3 with TRBJ1-1; D call uncertain. This CDR3 comprises 13 residues. Germline lookup yields CDR1 ENHRY and CDR2 SYGVKD. The V gene lost 1 base and the J gene lost 3 bases, with 6 bases spanning the gap.

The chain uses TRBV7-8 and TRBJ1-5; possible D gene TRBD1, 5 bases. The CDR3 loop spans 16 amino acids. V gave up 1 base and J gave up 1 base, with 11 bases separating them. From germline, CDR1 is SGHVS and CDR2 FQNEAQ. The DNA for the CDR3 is TGTGCCAGCAGCTTAGTAGTGGGGGGGAGCAATCAGCCCCAGCATTTT. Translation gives CASSLVVGGSNQPQHF.

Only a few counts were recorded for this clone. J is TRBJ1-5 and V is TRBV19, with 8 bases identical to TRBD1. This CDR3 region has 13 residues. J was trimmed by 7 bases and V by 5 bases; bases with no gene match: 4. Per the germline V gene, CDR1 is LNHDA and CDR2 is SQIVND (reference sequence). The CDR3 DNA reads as TGTGCCAGTAGTCCACAGGGGGACCAGCCCCAGCATTTT. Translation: CASSPQGDQPQHF.

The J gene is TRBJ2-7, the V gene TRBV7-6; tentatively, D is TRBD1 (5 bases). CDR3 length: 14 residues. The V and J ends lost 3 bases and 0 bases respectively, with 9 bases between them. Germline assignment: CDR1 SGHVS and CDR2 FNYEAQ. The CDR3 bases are TGTGCCAGCAGCTTTTCGACAGCCTCCTACGAGCAGTACTTC. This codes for CASSFSTASYEQYF.

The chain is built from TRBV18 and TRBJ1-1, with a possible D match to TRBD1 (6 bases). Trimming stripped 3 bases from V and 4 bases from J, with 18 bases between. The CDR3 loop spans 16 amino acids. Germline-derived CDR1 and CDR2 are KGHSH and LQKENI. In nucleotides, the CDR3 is TGTGCCAGCTCACCGGGGACCGCAGTACAGGGCACTGAAGCTTTCTTT. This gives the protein CASSPGTAVQGTEAFF.

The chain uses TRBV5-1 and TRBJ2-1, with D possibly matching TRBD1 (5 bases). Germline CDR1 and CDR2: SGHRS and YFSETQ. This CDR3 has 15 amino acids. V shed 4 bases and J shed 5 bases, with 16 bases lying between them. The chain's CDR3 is CASSLALGDHNEQFF. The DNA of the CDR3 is TGCGCCAGCAGCCTCGCTTTAGGGGATCACAATGAGCAGTTCTTC.

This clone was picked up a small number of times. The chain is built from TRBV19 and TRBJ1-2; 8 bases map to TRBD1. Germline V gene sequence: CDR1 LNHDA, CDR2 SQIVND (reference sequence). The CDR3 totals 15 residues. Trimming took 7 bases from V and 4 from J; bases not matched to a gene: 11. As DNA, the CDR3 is TGTGCCAGTACAGCCCTGACAGGGGCCGTCTATGGCTACACCTTC. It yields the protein CASTALTGAVYGYTF.